The next 2 T cell receptor beta chains were all read from a single sample in a study of T-cell memory formation after mild COVID-19. TCRdb passed the 5' RACE reads through MiXCR, listing each CDR3 protein once. Of roughly 300,000 distinct CDR3 sequences in the sample, around 15% were seen once. Sequencing was performed on PBMCs or a T cell subset sorted from them (not recorded which). The receptors derive from a man aged 18 to 30 who had mild COVID-19 (a few samples of this study predate the infection). Cell type and time point are not known.

The J gene is TRBJ1-2, the V gene TRBV6-5; 10 bases line up with TRBD1. The V and J ends lost 4 bases and 6 bases, in that order; junction bases with no gene match: 11. The CDR3 has 16 amino acids. Germline CDR1 MNHEY, CDR2 SVGAGI. This CDR3 reads CASSWEKSGTGDGYTF. In DNA, the CDR3 is TGTGCCAGCAGTTGGGAAAAATCCGGGACAGGGGATGGCTACACCTTC.

This clonotype was seen a few times. The J gene is TRBJ2-7, the V gene TRBV14, with 11 bases fitting TRBD1. The junction had 6 bases not matched to a gene; V was cut back by 3 bases and J by 5 bases. This CDR3 has 15 amino acids. Germline values: CDR1 SGHDN, CDR2 FVKESK. The CDR3: CASSQQDRGLNEQYF. Written as DNA, the CDR3 is TGTGCCAGCAGCCAGCAGGACAGGGGGCTCAACGAGCAGTACTTC.